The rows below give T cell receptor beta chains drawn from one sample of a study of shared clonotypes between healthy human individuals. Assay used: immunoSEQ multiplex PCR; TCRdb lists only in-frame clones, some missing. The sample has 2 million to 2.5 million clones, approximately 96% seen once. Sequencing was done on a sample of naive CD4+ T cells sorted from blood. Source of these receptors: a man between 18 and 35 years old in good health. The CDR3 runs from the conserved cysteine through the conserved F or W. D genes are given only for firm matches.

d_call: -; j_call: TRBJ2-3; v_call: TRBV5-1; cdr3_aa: CASSLEGYGTDTQYF
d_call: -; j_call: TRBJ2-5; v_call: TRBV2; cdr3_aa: CASKGGIQETQYF
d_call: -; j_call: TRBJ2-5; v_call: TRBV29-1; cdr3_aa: CSVAGALKQETQYF
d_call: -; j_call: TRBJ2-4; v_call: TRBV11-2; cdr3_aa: CASSFETALAKNIQYF
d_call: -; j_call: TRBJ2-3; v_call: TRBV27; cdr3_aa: CASSPGRWSTDTQYF
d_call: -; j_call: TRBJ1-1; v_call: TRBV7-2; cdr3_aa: CASSLGGRSIEAFF
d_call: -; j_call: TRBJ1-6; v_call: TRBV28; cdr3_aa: CASRETRGSPLHF
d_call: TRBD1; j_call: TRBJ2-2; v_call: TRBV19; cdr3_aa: CASSRPGTGNTGELFF
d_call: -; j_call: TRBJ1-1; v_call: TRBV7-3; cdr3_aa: CASSPGGNTEAFF
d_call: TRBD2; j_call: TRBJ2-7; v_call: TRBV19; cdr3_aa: CASRLKWGGMYEQYF
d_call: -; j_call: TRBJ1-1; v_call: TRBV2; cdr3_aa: CASRGGTEAFF
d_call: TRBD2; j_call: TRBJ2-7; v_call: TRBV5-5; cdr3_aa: CASSLGLAGGEQYF
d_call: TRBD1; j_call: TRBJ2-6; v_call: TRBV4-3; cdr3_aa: CASSQGTGETGANVLTF
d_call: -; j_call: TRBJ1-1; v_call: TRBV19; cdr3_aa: CASSIDPSSTEAFF
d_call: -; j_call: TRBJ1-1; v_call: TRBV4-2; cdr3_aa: CASSRDGYTEAFF
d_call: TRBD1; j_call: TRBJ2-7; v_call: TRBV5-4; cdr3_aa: CASSLGQGVSYEQYF
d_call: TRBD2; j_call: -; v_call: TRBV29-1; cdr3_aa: CSVDHPGTSGAYEQYF
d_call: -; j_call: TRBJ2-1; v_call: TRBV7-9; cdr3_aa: CASSRDPGVVEQFF
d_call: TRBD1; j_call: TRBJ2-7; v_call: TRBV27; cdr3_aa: CASSWLSTGETYEQYF
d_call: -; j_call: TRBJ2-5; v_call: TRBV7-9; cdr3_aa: CASSSLTYQETQYF
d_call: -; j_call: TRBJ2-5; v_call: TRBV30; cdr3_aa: CAWRGTSQETQYF
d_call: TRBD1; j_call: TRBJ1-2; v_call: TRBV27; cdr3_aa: CASSFGTGANGYTF
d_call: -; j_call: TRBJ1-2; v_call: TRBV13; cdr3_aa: CASSLVSQGYGYTF
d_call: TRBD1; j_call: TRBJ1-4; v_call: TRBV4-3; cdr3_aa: CASSQETGTGVPSDEKLFF
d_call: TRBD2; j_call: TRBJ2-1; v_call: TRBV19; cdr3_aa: CASSKDLAGGQDEQFF
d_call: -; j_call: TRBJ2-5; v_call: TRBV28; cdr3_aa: CASSTAPTRGETQYF
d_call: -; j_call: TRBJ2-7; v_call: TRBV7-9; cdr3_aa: CASSRSDEQYF
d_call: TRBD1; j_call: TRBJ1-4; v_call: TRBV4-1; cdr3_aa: CASSQGQGPTNEKLFF
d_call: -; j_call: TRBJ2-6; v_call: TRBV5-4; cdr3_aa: CASSLYTTTGANVLTF
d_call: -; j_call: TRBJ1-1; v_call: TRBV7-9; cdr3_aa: CASSFGSTEAFF
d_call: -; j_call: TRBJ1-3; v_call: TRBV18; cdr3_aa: CASSPIQGLSGNTIYF
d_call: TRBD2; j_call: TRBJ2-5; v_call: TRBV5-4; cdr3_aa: CASSGGTSGVGETQYF
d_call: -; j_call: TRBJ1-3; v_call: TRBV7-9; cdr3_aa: CASSLESLGITGNTIYF
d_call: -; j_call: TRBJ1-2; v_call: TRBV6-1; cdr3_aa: CASSDDGRYYGYTF
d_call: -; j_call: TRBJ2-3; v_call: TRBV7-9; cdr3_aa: CASSLDGSAPDTQYF
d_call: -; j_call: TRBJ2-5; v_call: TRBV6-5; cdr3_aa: CASTPTRPEETQYF
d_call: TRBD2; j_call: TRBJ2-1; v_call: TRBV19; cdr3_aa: CASRALAGGPSYNEQFF